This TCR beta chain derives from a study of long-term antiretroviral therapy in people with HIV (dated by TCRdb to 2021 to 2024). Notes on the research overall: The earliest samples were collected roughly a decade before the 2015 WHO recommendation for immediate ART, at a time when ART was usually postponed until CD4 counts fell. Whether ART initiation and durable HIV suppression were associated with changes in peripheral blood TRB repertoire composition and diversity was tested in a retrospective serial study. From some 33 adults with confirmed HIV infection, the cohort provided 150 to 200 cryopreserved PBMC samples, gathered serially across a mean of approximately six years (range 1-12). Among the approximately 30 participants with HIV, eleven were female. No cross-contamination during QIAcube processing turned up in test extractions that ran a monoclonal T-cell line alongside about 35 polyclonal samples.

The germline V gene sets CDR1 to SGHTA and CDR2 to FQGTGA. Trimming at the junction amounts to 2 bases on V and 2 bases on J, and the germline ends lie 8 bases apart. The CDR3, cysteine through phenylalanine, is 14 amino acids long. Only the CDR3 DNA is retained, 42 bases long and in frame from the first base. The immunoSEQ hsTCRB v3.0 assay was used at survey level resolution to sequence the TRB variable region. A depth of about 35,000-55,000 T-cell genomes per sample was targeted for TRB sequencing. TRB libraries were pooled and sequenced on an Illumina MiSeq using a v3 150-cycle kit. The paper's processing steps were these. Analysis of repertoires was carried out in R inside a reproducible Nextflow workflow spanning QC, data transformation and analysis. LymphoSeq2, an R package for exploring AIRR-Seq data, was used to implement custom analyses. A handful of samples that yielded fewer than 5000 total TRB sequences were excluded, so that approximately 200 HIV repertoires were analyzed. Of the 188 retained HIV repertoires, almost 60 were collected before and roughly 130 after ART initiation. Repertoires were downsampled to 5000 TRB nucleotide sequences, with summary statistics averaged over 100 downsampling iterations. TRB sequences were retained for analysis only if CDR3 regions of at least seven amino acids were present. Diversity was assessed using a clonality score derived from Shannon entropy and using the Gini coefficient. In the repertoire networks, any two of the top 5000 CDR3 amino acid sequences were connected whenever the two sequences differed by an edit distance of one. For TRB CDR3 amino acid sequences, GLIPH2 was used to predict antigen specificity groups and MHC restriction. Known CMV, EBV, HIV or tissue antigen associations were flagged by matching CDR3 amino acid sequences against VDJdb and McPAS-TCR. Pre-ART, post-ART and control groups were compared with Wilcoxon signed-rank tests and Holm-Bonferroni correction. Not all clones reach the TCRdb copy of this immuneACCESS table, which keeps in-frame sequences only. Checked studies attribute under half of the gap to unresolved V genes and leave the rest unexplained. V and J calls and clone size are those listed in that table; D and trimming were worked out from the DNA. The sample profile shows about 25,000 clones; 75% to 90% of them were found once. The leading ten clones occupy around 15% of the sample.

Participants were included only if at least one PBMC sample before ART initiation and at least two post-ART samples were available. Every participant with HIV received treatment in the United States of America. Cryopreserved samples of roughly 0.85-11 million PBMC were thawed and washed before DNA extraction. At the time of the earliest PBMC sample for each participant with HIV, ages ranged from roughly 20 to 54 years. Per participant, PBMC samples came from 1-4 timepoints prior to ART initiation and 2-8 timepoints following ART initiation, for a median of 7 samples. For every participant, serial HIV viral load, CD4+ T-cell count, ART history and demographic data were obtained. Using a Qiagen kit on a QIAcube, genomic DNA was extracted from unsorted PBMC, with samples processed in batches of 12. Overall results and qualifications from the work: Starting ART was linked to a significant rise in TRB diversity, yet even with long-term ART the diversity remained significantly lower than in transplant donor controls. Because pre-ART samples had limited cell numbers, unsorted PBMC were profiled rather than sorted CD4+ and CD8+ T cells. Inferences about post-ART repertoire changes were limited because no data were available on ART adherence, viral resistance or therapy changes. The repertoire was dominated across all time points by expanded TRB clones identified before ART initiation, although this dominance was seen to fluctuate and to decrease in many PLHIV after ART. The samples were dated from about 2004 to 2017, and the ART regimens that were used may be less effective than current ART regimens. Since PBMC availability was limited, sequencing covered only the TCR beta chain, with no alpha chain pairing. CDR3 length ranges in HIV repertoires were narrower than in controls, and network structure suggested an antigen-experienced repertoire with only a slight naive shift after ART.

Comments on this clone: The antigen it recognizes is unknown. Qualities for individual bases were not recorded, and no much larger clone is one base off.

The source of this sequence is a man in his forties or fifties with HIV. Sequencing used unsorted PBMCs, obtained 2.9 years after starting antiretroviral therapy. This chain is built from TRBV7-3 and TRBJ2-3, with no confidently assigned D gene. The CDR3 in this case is CASSLRPSTDTQYF. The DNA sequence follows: TGTGCCAGCAGCTTACGGCCGTCCACAGATACGCAGTATTTT.